This TCR beta chain was recorded in a study of breast tumors, draining lymph nodes, adjacent tissues. In TCRdb, the multiplex PCR reads were re-called with MiXCR into one record per CDR3 protein. The data contain roughly 260,000 distinct CDR3 sequences, 30% to 35% of them singletons. Breast cancer patients provided tissue from their axillary draining lymph nodes. Germline CDR1 and CDR2: KGHDR and SFDVKD. From its first to its last residue, the CDR3 has 16 amino acids. Comment on this clonotype: The DNA is left out, because the CDR3 cannot be placed on it with certainty; the CDR3 is given as TCRdb lists it.

Sequencing was done on a sample of axillary lymph node tissue. The rearrangement links TRBV24-1 to TRBJ1-5. The sequence came from a female donor with breast cancer. Some clones in this sample may be carry-over from other donors' samples. The CDR3 loop reads CATSGRRDPVLRARHF.